The entry below gives a single T cell receptor beta chain sequence along with its context. This receptor's antigen is unknown. Base qualities are not recorded, but no much larger clone differs from it by a single base. In total, 666 healthy bone marrow donors made up the cohort. All cohort members were sampled while nominally healthy, although unrecorded immune exposures were likely present. The donor was CMV seropositive and belonged to the group of a few hundred seropositive cohort members. A peripheral blood sample was collected from each donor, and TCR beta sequencing was performed on peripheral blood mononuclear cells. Genomic DNA extraction from the blood cell samples was performed with the Qiagen DNeasy Blood Extraction Kit. The sample comes from a study of cytomegalovirus exposure and HLA in healthy donors (dated by TCRdb to 2016 to 2017). In the study overall: In an earlier analysis of 450 to 750 of the donors, 276 Gb of sequence data and 100 million or so unique TCR beta sequences from about 180 million T cells were reported. Around 300 gigabases of sequencing data and approximately 93 million unique TCR sequences were included in an early release covering over 600 HLA-typed donors. Among the roughly 380 genotyped donors, around 81% belonged to the genetic ancestry cluster associated with self-reported Caucasian donors. The aim of the study was to test whether cataloging public T cell receptors could identify signatures of past pathogen exposure. The study used immunosequencing to profile the T cell repertoires of several hundred subjects and linked those repertoires to cytomegalovirus serostatus. Along with the approximately 650-subject first cohort, a separate validation cohort of around 120 different subjects was used. To predict cytomegalovirus infection status, the study brought together high-throughput TCR immunosequencing, statistical association of individual TCRs with disease status, and machine learning. To study patterns of TCR occurrence, a later analysis re-analyzed previously published TCR beta repertoires from 700 or so donors and added high-resolution HLA genotyping. The later analysis used no new phenotypic data to find candidate immune exposures, relying instead on TCR beta sequences and their occurrence across donors. In an earlier analysis of around 540 of the donors, high-throughput TCR beta sequencing was used to judge whether each TCR beta V gene segment behaved as functional or pseudogenic. Donor age, sex, ethnicity and CMV serostatus were compiled alongside the repertoire data. A later genetic analysis took genome-wide SNP genotypes for about three fifths of the 666 donors and used that subset as a discovery cohort. All discovery cohort repertoires had been generated using a single sequencing platform. Both class I and class II loci were covered by HLA typing, at four-digit resolution. Typing coverage varied by locus: roughly 629-640 donors for A, B, C, DRB1 and DQB1; roughly 560 for DQA1; approximately 610 for DPA1; approximately 490 for DPB1. A few DR-DQ haplotypes were treated as single units for association and clustering because of strong linkage in the cohort. Among several hundred genotyped donors of the cohort, an average of approximately 220,000 unique TCR beta nucleotide sequences was sequenced per donor, of which about 18% were non-productive.

Overall results and qualifications from the work: For the cohort, immune exposure information was limited to CMV serostatus. The classifier was reported to diagnose cytomegalovirus status with high specificity and sensitivity in both the original and validation cohorts. A group of highly shared sequence variants was considered likely to be a technical artifact of the sequencing pipeline. In an earlier analysis of some 500 of the donors, most TCR beta V segments were observed in productive rearrangements about 87% or about 30% of the time, broadly matching IMGT annotations. The presence/absence analyses assumed that sequencing depth was roughly uniform across donors, and that assumption may not be true. In a later analysis, HLA-associated TCR beta chains were found to be more clonally expanded and to have lower generation probabilities than equally common non-associated chains. Because the 87-base-pair reads could not distinguish some IMGT-functional V segments, including TRBV6-2 and TRBV6-3, those segments were excluded. HLA typing was unavailable for some donors at each locus, so association tests used only the typed subset. In a later analysis, TCR association rates were found to vary across HLA loci, with the most associated TCRs seen for DRB1 alleles and the fewest for HLA-C alleles. Correlated functional status among segregating V segments might reflect linkage disequilibrium, but an unknown experimental factor could not be ruled out. Most TCR sequences were seen in very few donors, while some public TCRs were found in many individuals. A later analysis reported that several top co-occurrence clusters appeared linked to parvovirus B19, influenza, CMV and Epstein-Barr virus. A later analysis found that most CMV-associated TCR beta chains appeared HLA-restricted, with HLA associations seemingly driven largely by CMV exposure. A later genetic analysis associated a missense DCLRE1C variant with V-gene and J-gene trimming of TCR beta chains, and an independent cohort replicated the association. In a later genetic analysis, fewer N-insertions in productive TCRs were reported among donors in an Asian-associated ancestry cluster than the approximately 630-donor mean. Assigning TCR associations to individual alleles was difficult when HLA alleles, especially DR and DQ, strongly co-occurred. In vitro tests confirmed that a few of the cytomegalovirus-associated TCR beta chains recognize cytomegalovirus antigens. Specific HLA alleles were associated with 18,000 or so TCR beta sequences at a false discovery rate of 0.05 in a later analysis. Because counts were too low, about 18 rarely observed V segments, including chromosome 9 orphons, were excluded from the earlier analysis of 500 to 700 of the donors. This cohort had only TCR beta chains sequenced, and the lack of alpha or paired-chain data limited which features could be detected. A further reported finding was that TCR beta sequences accurately predicted the HLA-A and HLA-B alleles for most subjects in the first cohort. The authors suggested that the approach could potentially be extended to other disease states and immunological phenotypes. A total of fewer than 200 TCR beta chains were listed by the study as associated with cytomegalovirus.

CDR1 and CDR2, per the germline V gene, are MDHEN and SYDVKM. V is pruned by 5 bases and J by 6 bases, leaving 6 bases of the junction without a gene match. Including cysteine and phenylalanine, the CDR3 has 13 amino acids. The read is trimmed to its CDR3 DNA, 39 bases read in frame from base 1. Library preparation employed the immunoSEQ multiplex PCR assay. For the multiplex PCR, a mixture combining 60 forward primers for TCR Vbeta segments and 13 reverse primers for TCR Jbeta segments was used. A multiplex PCR assay on genomic DNA amplified the CDR3 region of rearranged TCR beta genes. The Illumina HiSeq System was used to sequence the amplified TCR beta libraries as 87-base-pair reads. In the source study's methods: Across the 700 or so repertoires, a later analysis counted 75 million to 90 million unique TCR beta chains, 9 million to 14 million of which were shared by at least two donors. Raw reads were error-corrected and collapsed into unique sequences with a nearest-neighbor algorithm that merged closely related sequences to remove PCR and sequencing errors. CDR3 sequences were aligned to IMGT reference sequences to assign V, D and J gene segments. Each retained sequence needed at least a six-nucleotide match to both a V gene segment and a J gene segment. Rearrangements were called productive when the CDR3 lacked stop codons and stayed in frame with V and J; all others were non-productive. CDR3 was defined according to IMGT convention as the region running from the second conserved V-encoded cysteine to the conserved J-encoded phenylalanine. Sequences without an unambiguous match to a single V gene segment were excluded from the earlier analysis of 587 of the donors. An earlier analysis of fewer than 750 of the donors classified V segments as functional when productive rearrangements were above 56.7% and as segregating when the standard deviation between donors was above 5%. A statistical classification framework was developed to diagnose cytomegalovirus status using the catalog of TCR beta chain sequences. In a later analysis, V and J genes were assigned by comparing TCR nucleotide sequences against IMGT/GENE-DB human TR gene sequences. In a later analysis, CDR3 sequences and most-parsimonious VDJ recombination scenarios were assigned using the TCRdist pipeline. A later analysis defined each TCR beta chain by its CDR3 amino acid sequence plus V-gene family, and excluded reads lacking a unique V-gene family. As a way to deal with suspected cross-contamination and a sequencing artifact, a later analysis dropped roughly 600 nucleotide sequences that were highly shared and had low generation probability. For each public chain, a later analysis derived a clonal expansion index from normalized ranks of inferred template counts within each repertoire. A later analysis computed generation probabilities with a VDJ recombination model fitted to out-of-frame rearrangements, and checked the results against IGoR. In a later analysis, hypergeometric tests were used to score TCR-TCR, TCR-HLA and TCR-CMV co-occurrence, with a repertoire-size bias correction applied to TCR pairs. In a later analysis, false discovery rates were estimated by permuting HLA or CMV assignments 20 times. In a later analysis, co-occurring TCRs were grouped with DBSCAN, and TCRdist sequence similarity was added when clustering was performed within HLA-allele-positive subsets. Repertoires with fewer than 30,000 or more than 120,000 public chains, plus five repertoires with anomalous nucleotide sharing, were excluded from co-occurrence clustering. TCRdb re-hosts the immuneACCESS table, in-frame sequences only. Its copies lack some clones; in the studies checked, an unresolved V gene accounts for under half of them, and the cause for the rest is not known. The V and J calls and clone size come from that table; D and trimming were worked out from the DNA. This sample is represented by around 180,000 clones; around 84% of them were singletons. Of the sample, approximately 1.2% falls within the top ten clones.

The clonotype originates from a girl aged 2 to 9 in good health and CMV-seropositive. The receptor chain draws on TRBV28 and TRBJ1-2, and 7 junctional nucleotides match TRBD1. The sequencing sample was made of PBMCs. The CDR3 corresponds to CASSMGQGDGYTF. The nucleotide sequence is given as TGTGCCAGCAGTATGGGCCAGGGGGATGGCTACACCTTC.